The 27 T cell receptor beta chains presented below share a single source sample, sequenced in a study of blood T cells in healthy people across ages. A second PCR, run for about 6 to 12 cycles, used a sample-barcoded 5' primer plus a J-beta primer mix. In TCRdb, the 5' RACE reads were re-called with MiXCR into one record per CDR3 protein. This table holds about 810,000 distinct CDR3 sequences, around 36% found once. The sequenced sample consisted of blood. The receptors shown here come from a man younger than 35 in good health.

This clonotype was counted a few times. The chain joins TRBV12-3 or TRBV12-4 to TRBJ1-1; no reliable D call. V dropped 6 bases and J dropped 11 bases, with 13 bases sitting between them. This CDR3 is built from 11 residues. CDR3 sequence: CASSQDLIAFF. CDR3 DNA sequence: TGTGCCAGCAGCCAAGACTTGATCGCTTTCTTT.

This clonotype was observed a few times. The gene calls are TRBV12-3 or TRBV12-4 and TRBJ2-3; TRBD1 aligns across 8 bases. V dropped 1 base and J dropped 3; count of bases not matched to a gene: 3. The CDR3 extends over 15 amino acids. CDR3 nucleotides: TGTGCCAGCAGTTTAGTTGGACAGGGAACAGATACGCAGTATTTT. Encoded protein: CASSLVGQGTDTQYF.

CDR3 coding DNA: TGTGCCAGCAGCCCCCGTGGACCCTACAATGAGCAGTTCTTC. It translates to CASSPRGPYNEQFF. The rearrangement links TRBV4-2 to TRBJ2-1; D is undetermined. Germline V lookup: CDR1 LGHNA, CDR2 YNFKEQ. The CDR3 sequence is 14 residues long. With 4 bases removed from V and 2 bases from J, the gap between germline ends came to 9 bases.

This chain uses TRBV10-1 with TRBJ2-5, with D unclear. V lost 3 bases to trimming and J lost 1 base, with 6 bases between them. Per germline, CDR1 WNHNN and CDR2 SYGVQD (reference sequence). The CDR3 contains 13 residues. CDR3 in amino acids: CASSDPIQETQYF. In DNA, the CDR3 is TGCGCCAGCAGTGACCCCATCCAAGAGACCCAGTACTTC.

Ten or more counts support this clonotype. The chain links TRBV20-1 to TRBJ1-5; TRBD1 might be the D (5 bases). The germline V gene has CDR1 DFQATT and CDR2 SNEGSKA (reference sequence). This CDR3 is built from 13 residues. The ends were cut back, 1 base at V and 1 base at J, with 5 bases in the middle. The CDR3 spells CSARGQSNQPQHF. In DNA form, the CDR3 reads TGCAGTGCTAGAGGACAGAGCAATCAGCCCCAGCATTTT.

The chain recombines TRBV4-3 with TRBJ1-6, with D hard to call. Trimming removed 1 base at V and 5 bases at J, with 15 bases between. The germline V gene has CDR1 LGHNA and CDR2 YSLEER. The length of the CDR3 is 17 residues. The CDR3, as DNA: TGCGCCAGCAGCCAAGCAGGCGAACTACCAAATAATTCACCCCTCCACTTT. Its protein is CASSQAGELPNNSPLHF.

This clonotype was observed a handful of times. The chain has TRBV5-1 and TRBJ1-5; TRBD1 matches at 10 bases. This CDR3 is 14 amino acids long. Germline V gene sequence: CDR1 SGHRS, CDR2 YFSETQ. Losses at the gene ends were 4 bases for V and 5 bases for J; bases not matched to a gene: 3. The CDR3, as DNA: TGCGCCAGCAGCGCCGGACAGGGGGATCAGCCCCAGCATTTT. Translating gives CASSAGQGDQPQHF.

CDR3 bases: TGTGCCAGCAGCCAAGGGGGACAGGGGAATGAAAAACTGTTTTTT. It specifies CASSQGGQGNEKLFF. The V and J genes are TRBV7-9 and TRBJ1-4; 10 bases map to TRBD1. The CDR3 spans 15 residues. V lost 5 bases to trimming and J lost 5 bases; unmatched junction nucleotides: 5. Germline CDR1 and CDR2: SEHNR and FQNEAQ (reference sequence).

The chain is built from TRBV30 and TRBJ2-4, with D possibly matching TRBD2 (5 bases). The CDR3 totals 11 residues. The germline gives CDR1 GTSNPN, CDR2 SVGIG (reference sequence). Trimming took 3 bases from V and 9 from J, leaving 9 bases between them. CDR3 sequence reads: CAWSGRGIQYF. The CDR3 coding sequence is TGTGCCTGGAGCGGCCGGGGCATTCAGTACTTC.

This clonotype was detected only once. This may come from a read error, since a much larger clone is one base off. The chain joins TRBV12-3 or TRBV12-4 to TRBJ1-5, with TRBD1 as a possible D gene (5 bases). The CDR3 runs 15 residues. For the CDR3, the DNA is TGTGTCAGCAGTTTATCCCCCGCAGGGAATCAGCCCCAGCATTTT. Translated, it gives CVSSLSPAGNQPQHF.

In the case of this clonotype: A read error may explain this, as a much larger clone is one base away. The chain joins TRBV5-6 to TRBJ1-2, with D possibly TRBD1 on 5 matching bases. Trimming cost V 4 bases and J 4 bases, with 11 bases left between them. The germline CDR1 and CDR2 sequences are SGHDT and YYEEEE. The CDR3 covers 13 residues. The CDR3 loop is CASSPGAVYGYTF. The CDR3 DNA reads as TGTGCCAGCAGCCCTGGGGCGGTCTATGGCTACACCTTC.

Only a few counts were recorded for this clonotype. V is TRBV6-5 and J is TRBJ2-1, with 7 positions matching TRBD1. The germline CDR1 and CDR2 sequences are MNHEY and SVGAGI. V was pared by 0 bases and J by 8 bases, with 7 bases of the junction left unmatched. The CDR3 sequence is 15 residues long. CDR3 amino acids: CASSYSPGTAHEQFF. In DNA form, the CDR3 reads TGTGCCAGCAGTTACTCGCCCGGGACAGCTCATGAGCAGTTCTTC.

The chain recombines TRBV20-1 with TRBJ2-4, with a tentative D call TRBD1 (6 bases). Germline CDR1 and CDR2: DFQATT and SNEGSKA (reference sequence). The CDR3 spans 13 residues. Between the trimmed V and J ends, which lost 5 bases and 0 bases, there was a span of 8 bases. The CDR3 region has the DNA TGCAGTGCTGCCAGGGGAGCCAAAAACATTCAGTACTTC. As protein: CSAARGAKNIQYF.

As to this clonotype: A junction end diverges from the germline sequence, so it may reflect a read error. The V and J genes are TRBV6-1 and TRBJ2-1; the D gene is possibly TRBD1 (5 bases). Looked up from germline, CDR1 is MNHNS and CDR2 is SASEGT. The CDR3 covers 15 residues. The CDR3 coding sequence is TGTGCCAGCATCCCAAGGGGCAAGTTGAGCAATGAGCAGTTTTTC. Translated, it gives CASIPRGKLSNEQFF.

V gene TRBV7-9 combines with J gene TRBJ2-1; D gene unclear. The J call is doubtful: the DNA matches TRBJ2-7 better. Germline V gene data show CDR1 as SEHNR and CDR2 as FQNEAQ (reference sequence). This CDR3 has 11 amino acids. The CDR3 nucleotides read TGTGCCAGCAGTTCCGACAATGAGCAGTACTTC. It translates to CASSSDNEQYF.

This chain links TRBV4-1 with TRBJ2-1, with TRBD2 matching 10 bases. V shed 2 bases, J shed 4 bases, and the junction held 2 bases outside the gene matches. The CDR3 spans 15 residues. Germline CDR1 is MGHRA and CDR2 is YSYEKL. CDR3 in DNA: TGCGCCAGCAGCCAAATTAGCGGGGGGTACAATGAGCAGTTCTTC. Its protein is CASSQISGGYNEQFF.

This clonotype showed up many times. The chain links TRBV20-1 to TRBJ2-7; D ambiguous. V lost 3 bases and J lost 5, with 11 bases in between. There are 12 residues in the CDR3. The germline CDR1 and CDR2 sequences are DFQATT and SNEGSKA (reference sequence). In DNA form, the CDR3 reads TGCAGTGCTAGCCGCTCCCCCAACGAGCAGTACTTC. Protein sequence: CSASRSPNEQYF.

The rearrangement uses TRBV5-1 and TRBJ2-1; D is perhaps TRBD2 (6 bases). Germline assignment: CDR1 SGHRS and CDR2 YFSETQ. Trimming cost V 2 bases and J 5 bases, with 11 bases left between them. The CDR3 has 14 residues. The CDR3 nucleotides read TGCGCCAGCAGCTTATGGGACTCAAACAATGAGCAGTTCTTC. Its translation is CASSLWDSNNEQFF.

A note on this clonotype: Possible read error: a much larger clone is one base away. The V and J genes are TRBV12-3 or TRBV12-4 and TRBJ2-1; no clear D gene. The CDR3 sequence is 15 residues long. The V end was cut by 5 bases, the J end by 5 bases, with 16 bases between. The CDR3 reads CASSHTDIPNNEQFF. CDR3 coding DNA: TGTGCCAGCAGTCATACTGACATACCTAACAATGAGCAGTTCTTC.

There are a few counts of this clonotype. J is TRBJ1-1 and V is TRBV4-3, with 9 bases that match TRBD1. From germline, CDR1 is LGHNA and CDR2 YSLEER. CDR3 length equals 14 residues. The ends lost 6 bases at V and 2 bases at J; junction bases unmatched: 4. The CDR3 coding sequence is TGCGCCAGCAGATTGGACAGGGGCAACACTGAAGCTTTCTTT. Translated, it gives CASRLDRGNTEAFF.

The chain combines TRBV7-9 with TRBJ1-2; the match to TRBD1 covers 9 bases. CDR1 and CDR2 (germline): SEHNR, FQNEAQ (reference sequence). J was trimmed by 2 bases and V by 2 bases; bases with no gene match: 9. The CDR3 totals 17 residues. CDR3 protein: CASSLCPGTGQNYGYTF. In nucleotides, the CDR3 is TGTGCCAGCAGCTTATGCCCCGGGACAGGGCAGAACTATGGCTACACCTTC.

Comments on this clonotype: This may stem from a read error, because a much larger clone lies one nucleotide away. The chain links TRBV7-9 to TRBJ2-1, with D unresolved. The germline CDR1 and CDR2 sequences are SEHNR and FQNEAQ (reference sequence). The CDR3 covers 17 residues. The DNA for the CDR3 is TGTGCCAGCAGCTTTCCGGGCACATCCTCCCCCTACAATGGGCAGTTCTTC. This translates into CASSFPGTSSPYNGQFF.

On this clonotype: At one boundary the junction diverges from the germline segment, which might be a read error. The chain is built from TRBV5-1 and TRBJ1-2, with TRBD1 identical over 8 bases. This CDR3 contains 16 residues. The V gene's germline CDR1 is SGHRS and CDR2 YFSETQ. CDR3 bases: TGCGTCAGCACGCATGATTGGACAGGGAATGGCTATGGCTACACCTTC. It is translated as CVSTHDWTGNGYGYTF.

In its sample, this clonotype was seen many times. The J gene is TRBJ2-5, the V gene TRBV12-3 or TRBV12-4; no clear D gene. The CDR3 length is 14 residues. V was trimmed by 6 bases and J by 1 base, leaving 12 bases between them. The CDR3 loop reads CASSHGSFQETQYF. The CDR3 coding sequence is TGTGCCAGCAGCCACGGAAGCTTCCAAGAGACCCAGTACTTC.

The chain combines TRBV28 with TRBJ2-7; perhaps TRBD1 as D (7 bases). V dropped 2 bases and J dropped 5 bases, with 16 bases sitting between them. This CDR3 comprises 15 residues. CDR1 and CDR2 from the germline V gene are MDHEN and SYDVKM. CDR3 amino acids: CASSLAGGLLHEQYF. The DNA of the CDR3 is TGTGCCAGCAGTTTAGCAGGGGGGCTCCTCCACGAGCAGTACTTC.

The CDR3 DNA reads TGTGCGGCGGCGTGGGGGGGTCGGACAGATACGCAGTATTTT. Encoded protein: CAAAWGGRTDTQYF. The V gene is TRBV12-3 or TRBV12-4, the J gene TRBJ2-3; 7 bases agree with TRBD2. This CDR3 has 14 residues.

Only a few counts were recorded for this clonotype. V and J are TRBV29-1 and TRBJ1-1; 7 bases align to TRBD1. V shed 7 bases, J shed 0 bases, and the junction held 8 bases outside the gene matches. CDR3 length: 14 amino acids. Germline V gene sequence: CDR1 SQVTM, CDR2 ANQGSEA. As DNA, the CDR3 is TGCAGCGCAACGGGACAGCCTATGAACACTGAAGCTTTCTTT. Protein product: CSATGQPMNTEAFF.